The entry that follows covers one T cell receptor (beta chain) sequence. Its antigen is still unknown. The source of the sample is a study of T cell responses to AZD1222 COVID-19 vaccine. Study results and caveats: Sampling captured repertoires only after the peak T cell response. The study reported that nearly half of spike-specific TCRs target unmutated variant regions.

This CDR3 region has 12 residues. The V segment lost 4 bases and the J segment 5 bases; nucleotides outside the gene matches: 2. Germline CDR1 is SGHRS and CDR2 is YFSETQ. Measured with immunoSEQ multiplex PCR; TCRdb has only the in-frame clones, and not every one. The sample contains roughly 30,000 clones, 78% of which appear only once. This clonotype originated in an adult in good health. The material was peripheral blood, obtained on day 0 of AZD1222 vaccination. This chain joins TRBV5-1 and TRBJ2-7, with 8 positions matching TRBD1. The CDR3 DNA reads TGCGCCAGCAGCAGGACAGGGAACGAGCAGTACTTC. Protein product: CASSRTGNEQYF. The full variable domain, completed using reference TRBV5-1 and TRBJ2-7, is KAGVTQTPRYLIKTRGQQVTLSCSPISGHRSVSWYQQTPGQGLQFLFEYFSETQRNKGNFPGRFSGRQFSNSRSEMNVSTLELGDSALYLCASSRTGNEQYFGPGTRLTVT.